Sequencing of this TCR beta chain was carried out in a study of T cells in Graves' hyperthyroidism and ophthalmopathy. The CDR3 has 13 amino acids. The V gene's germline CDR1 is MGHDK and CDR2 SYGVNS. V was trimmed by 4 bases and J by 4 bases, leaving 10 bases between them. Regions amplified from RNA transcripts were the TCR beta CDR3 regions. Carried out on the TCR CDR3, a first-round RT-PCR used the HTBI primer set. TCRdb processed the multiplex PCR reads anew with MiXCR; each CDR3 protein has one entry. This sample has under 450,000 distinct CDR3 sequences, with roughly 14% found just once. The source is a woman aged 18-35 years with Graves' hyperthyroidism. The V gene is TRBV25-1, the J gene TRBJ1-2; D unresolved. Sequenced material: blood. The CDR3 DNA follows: TGTGCCAGCAGTGCTCCAGACCGCTATGGCTACACCTTC. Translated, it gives CASSAPDRYGYTF.